These 8 T cell receptor beta chains were all obtained from the same sample, sequenced in a study of early T cells in non-severe SARS-CoV-2 infection. In TCRdb, the 5' RACE reads were re-called with MiXCR into one record per CDR3 protein. The sample consists of about 50,000 distinct CDR3 sequences, approximately 7.6% of them appearing once. Specimen: whole blood. The receptors stem from an adult who was a healthcare worker with PCR-confirmed SARS-CoV-2 infection or an uninfected control (not recorded which).

This clonotype was detected a few times. This sequence joins TRBV5-1 and TRBJ2-1; the D is unclear. The CDR3 runs 15 residues. V dropped 6 bases and J dropped 3 bases, with 16 bases sitting between them. Per the germline V gene, CDR1 is SGHRS and CDR2 is YFSETQ. CDR3 DNA sequence: TGCGCCAGCACTAGGGCGGAGACCCTCTACAATGAGCAGTTCTTC. Translated, it gives CASTRAETLYNEQFF.

This clonotype was observed at least ten times. The chain uses TRBV27 and TRBJ1-1; maybe TRBD1 (5 bases). V dropped 2 bases and J dropped 1 base, with 11 bases sitting between them. The CDR3 is made up of 15 amino acids. CDR1 is MNHEY and CDR2 is SMNVEV in the germline V gene (reference sequence). CDR3 DNA: TGTGCCAGCAGTTTAGGTAATGGGGGGAACACTGAAGCTTTCTTT. Translating it yields CASSLGNGGNTEAFF.

This clonotype was detected a few times. The rearrangement joins TRBV27 to TRBJ1-1; 7 bases are a match to TRBD1. The CDR3 runs to 13 residues. The V gene end was trimmed by 3 bases and the J gene end by 4 bases; junction bases not matched to a gene: 2. CDR1 and CDR2 from the germline V gene are MNHEY and SMNVEV (reference sequence). The CDR3 DNA sequence: TGTGCCAGCAGTTTGGGGACAGTCACTGAAGCTTTCTTT. Amino acids: CASSLGTVTEAFF.

The chain has TRBV27 and TRBJ1-2; D remains unclear. Trimming took off 2 bases at V and 7 bases at J, with 14 bases between the two ends. CDR1 is MNHEY and CDR2 is SMNVEV in the germline V gene (reference sequence). The CDR3 totals 14 residues. The CDR3 region is CASSLTGNYVGYTF. DNA for the CDR3: TGTGCCAGCAGTTTAACGGGGAACTATGTTGGCTACACCTTC.

This clonotype has a count of ten or more. This chain links TRBV20-1 with TRBJ1-2; TRBD1 might be the D (5 bases). The germline V and J ends were trimmed by 6 bases and 7 bases, with 24 bases remaining between them. The CDR3 is made up of 15 amino acids. Looked up from germline, CDR1 is DFQATT and CDR2 is SNEGSKA (reference sequence). The CDR3 nucleotides read TGCAGTGCCCCGGGTGATGGGGCTGCGAGACGTGGCTACACCTTC. Translating gives CSAPGDGAARRGYTF.

This clonotype was seen at least ten times. The V call is TRBV6-5, the J call TRBJ2-6; D is possibly TRBD1 or TRBD2 (6 bases each). Germline V gives CDR1 MNHEY, CDR2 SVGAGI. V was shortened by 7 bases and J by 4 bases, with 17 bases between the two germline ends. The CDR3 runs 16 residues. The CDR3 bases are TGTGCCAGCAACCCTATAGGGGGAGGAGGGGCCAACGTCCTGACTTTC. Its translation: CASNPIGGGGANVLTF.

This clonotype came up a few times. V gene TRBV29-1 combines with J gene TRBJ2-2; D not certain. In germline, CDR1 is SQVTM, CDR2 ANQGSEA. Trimming removed 7 bases at V and 8 bases at J, with 8 bases between. There are 10 residues in the CDR3. The CDR3 nucleotides read TGCAGCGCGTTTAGGGGGGAGCTGTTTTTT. Its protein is CSAFRGELFF.

The chain is built from TRBV5-1 and TRBJ1-1; a possible D gene is TRBD1 (5 bases). The CDR3 consists of 16 residues. Deletions cut 3 bases from V and 2 bases from J, with 17 bases between. Germline V gene lookup returns CDR1 SGHRS and CDR2 YFSETQ. The CDR3 loop reads CASSWGVTEPNTEAFF. The CDR3 DNA sequence: TGCGCCAGCAGCTGGGGGGTGACAGAGCCTAACACTGAAGCTTTCTTT.